This is a list of T cell receptor beta chains from one sample in a study of type 1 and type 2 diabetes patients. TCRdb independently ran MiXCR on the multiplex PCR reads; one entry per CDR3 protein. This sample yields 250,000 to 300,000 distinct CDR3 sequences, of which over 45% are seen a single time; about an eighth belongs to the top ten. Sequences were obtained from peripheral blood mononuclear cells (PBMCs). These receptor sequences come from a man aged 18 to 35 with type 2 diabetes. CDR3s include the opening cysteine and the closing phenylalanine or tryptophan. D genes are given only for firm matches. Clone size appears in some rows only: once, few, many, or a class for an expanded clone.

CDR3nt: TGTGCCAGCAGTTTATGGGACAACTACGAGCAGTACTTC; CDR3aa: CASSLWDNYEQYF; abundance: -; d_gene: -; v_gene: TRBV2; j_gene: TRBJ2-7
CDR3nt: TGTGCCAGCAGTGAAGCACAGGGGTTTGCGTACTTC; CDR3aa: CASSEAQGFAYF; abundance: few; d_gene: TRBD1; v_gene: TRBV2; j_gene: TRBJ2-7
CDR3nt: TGTGCCACTATGTACAACAATGAGCAGTTCTTC; CDR3aa: CATMYNNEQFF; abundance: many; d_gene: -; v_gene: TRBV10-3; j_gene: TRBJ2-1
CDR3nt: TGTGCCACCCACGACTCCGGGACCGACTGGAGTCAGCCCCAGCATTTT; CDR3aa: CATHDSGTDWSQPQHF; abundance: -; d_gene: -; v_gene: TRBV19; j_gene: TRBJ1-5
CDR3nt: TGTGCCAGCAGTTCCCCCTCGGGCCTCTCCACCGGGGAGCTGTTTTTT; CDR3aa: CASSSPSGLSTGELFF; abundance: -; d_gene: -; v_gene: TRBV12-3/TRBV12-4; j_gene: TRBJ2-2
CDR3nt: TGTGCCAGCAGTTATAGATTCGGACAGCGCCCAAATGAAAAACTGTTTTTT; CDR3aa: CASSYRFGQRPNEKLFF; abundance: -; d_gene: -; v_gene: TRBV6-5; j_gene: TRBJ1-4
CDR3nt: TGTGCCAGCAGGTCCGACAGGGAGGGCACTAATGAAAAACTGTTTTTT; CDR3aa: CASRSDREGTNEKLFF; abundance: -; d_gene: TRBD1; v_gene: TRBV6-5; j_gene: TRBJ1-4
CDR3nt: TGTGCCAGCAGTTTAGTGGTTCGCGAGCAGTACTTC; CDR3aa: CASSLVVREQYF; abundance: -; d_gene: -; v_gene: TRBV28; j_gene: TRBJ2-7
CDR3nt: TGTGCCAGCAGGAGACAGGGAAATGAAAAACTGTTTTTT; CDR3aa: CASRRQGNEKLFF; abundance: -; d_gene: TRBD1; v_gene: TRBV6-6; j_gene: TRBJ1-4
CDR3nt: TGTGCCAGTCGACAGGGGGACTATGGCTACACCTTC; CDR3aa: CASRQGDYGYTF; abundance: few; d_gene: TRBD1; v_gene: TRBV19; j_gene: TRBJ1-2
CDR3nt: TGTGCCAGCAGCTTAGTCCAGGGTATGGTGAGCAATCAGCCCCAGCATTTT; CDR3aa: CASSLVQGMVSNQPQHF; abundance: few; d_gene: -; v_gene: TRBV7-8; j_gene: TRBJ1-5
CDR3nt: TGCAGTGCTATCGGACAGGGGAGGGAGACCCAGTACTTC; CDR3aa: CSAIGQGRETQYF; abundance: few; d_gene: TRBD1; v_gene: TRBV20-1; j_gene: TRBJ2-5
CDR3nt: TGTGCCAGCAGCATCAAGCAACAGGGACGCGGCTACACCTTC; CDR3aa: CASSIKQQGRGYTF; abundance: many; d_gene: -; v_gene: TRBV2; j_gene: TRBJ1-2
CDR3nt: TGCGCCAGCAGCTTAAATCTAGGTGCAGAGCAGTACTTC; CDR3aa: CASSLNLGAEQYF; abundance: -; d_gene: -; v_gene: TRBV4-3; j_gene: TRBJ2-7